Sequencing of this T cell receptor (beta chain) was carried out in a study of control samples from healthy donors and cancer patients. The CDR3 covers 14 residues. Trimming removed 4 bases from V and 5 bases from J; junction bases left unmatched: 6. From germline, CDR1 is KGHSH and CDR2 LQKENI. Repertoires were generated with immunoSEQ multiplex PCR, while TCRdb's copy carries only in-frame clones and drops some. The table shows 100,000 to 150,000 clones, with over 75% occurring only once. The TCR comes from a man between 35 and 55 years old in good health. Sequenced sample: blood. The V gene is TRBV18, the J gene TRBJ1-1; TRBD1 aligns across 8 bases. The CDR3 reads CASSQNRGRTEAFF. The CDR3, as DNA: TGTGCCAGCTCACAAAACAGGGGGAGGACTGAAGCTTTCTTT.